This TCR beta chain came from a study of blood T cell repertoires in COVID-19. Looking at the study overall: Samples taken during acute and convalescent COVID-19 were collected in the United States, Italy and Spain.

From germline, CDR1 is LGHNT and CDR2 FRNRAP. J lost 0 bases, V lost 0 bases, and 4 bases had no gene match. This CDR3 is built from 17 residues. The authors' processing: Reference gene primer amplification gave nucleated cell count estimates. Clones were read by immunoSEQ multiplex PCR, and TCRdb kept only the in-frame ones, dropping some. That table gives V, J and clone size, and the DNA gave D and trimming. The profile shows about 140,000 clones, about 86% of them singletons. The rearrangement uses TRBV12-5 and TRBJ1-2; TRBD1 agrees at 10 bases. Sequencing was done on a sample of peripheral blood. This receptor was identified in a woman aged 55 to 70 with acute or convalescent COVID-19. This CDR3 is CASGLVPGTGANYGYTF. The CDR3 bases are TGTGCTAGTGGTTTGGTTCCCGGGACAGGGGCTAACTATGGCTACACCTTC.